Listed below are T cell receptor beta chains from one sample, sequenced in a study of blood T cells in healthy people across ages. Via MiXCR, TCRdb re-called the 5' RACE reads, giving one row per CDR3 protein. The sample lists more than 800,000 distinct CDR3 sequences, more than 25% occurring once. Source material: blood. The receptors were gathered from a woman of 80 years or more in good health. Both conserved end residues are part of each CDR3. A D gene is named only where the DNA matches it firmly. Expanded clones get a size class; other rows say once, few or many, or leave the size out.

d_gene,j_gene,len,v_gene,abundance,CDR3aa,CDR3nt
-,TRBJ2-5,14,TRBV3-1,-,CASSQDGFRETQYF,TGTGCCAGCAGCCAAGACGGGTTTCGAGAGACCCAGTACTTC
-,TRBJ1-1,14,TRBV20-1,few,CSARVGTSLAEAFF,TGCAGTGCTAGAGTGGGGACCTCGCTGGCTGAAGCTTTCTTT
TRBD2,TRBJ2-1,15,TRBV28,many,CASTPSGLADNEQFF,TGTGCCAGCACCCCATCCGGACTAGCGGACAATGAGCAGTTCTTC
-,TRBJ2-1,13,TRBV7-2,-,CATERISYNEQFF,TGTGCCACCGAGAGGATCTCTTACAATGAGCAGTTCTTC
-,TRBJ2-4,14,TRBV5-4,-,CASGVGQAKNIQYF,TGTGCCAGCGGCGTTGGTCAAGCCAAAAACATTCAGTACTTC
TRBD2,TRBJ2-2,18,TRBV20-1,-,CSATGTSGPLWNTGELFF,TGCAGTGCGACCGGGACTAGCGGGCCCCTATGGAACACCGGGGAGCTGTTTTTT
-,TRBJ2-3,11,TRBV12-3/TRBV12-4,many,CASSAGHTQYF,TGTGCCAGCAGCGCCGGGCATACGCAGTATTTT
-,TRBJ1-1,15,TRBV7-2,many,CASSLVKGEGTEAFF,TGTGCCAGCAGCTTAGTGAAGGGGGAAGGGACTGAAGCTTTCTTT
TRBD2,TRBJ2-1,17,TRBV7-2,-,CASSPGTSGSFYNEQFF,TGTGCCAGCAGCCCGGGGACTAGCGGGAGTTTTTACAATGAGCAGTTCTTC
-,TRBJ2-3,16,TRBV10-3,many,CAINRDSRGGTDTQYF,TGTGCCATCAATCGGGACTCCCGCGGCGGCACAGATACGCAGTATTTT
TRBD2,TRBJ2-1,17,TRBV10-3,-,CAISDRVVAGGGNEQFF,TGTGCCATCAGTGACCGGGTGGTGGCGGGAGGCGGGAATGAGCAGTTCTTC
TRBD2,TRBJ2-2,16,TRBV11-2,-,CASKLAGALNTGELFF,TGTGCCAGCAAGCTAGCGGGGGCCCTGAACACCGGGGAGCTGTTTTTT